This T cell receptor (beta chain) appears in the sequencing data of a study of blood T cell repertoires in COVID-19. Study-wide context: COVID-19 samples from acute and convalescent phases originated in the United States, Italy and Spain. Sample material is recorded as cDNA or gDNA derived from T cells, B-cell-depleted T cells, or PBMCs.

Per the original data handling: Amplification of reference gene primers provided the estimated nucleated cell counts. Clones were read by immunoSEQ multiplex PCR, and TCRdb kept only the in-frame ones, dropping some. V and J calls and clone size are copied from that table; D and trimming were computed from the DNA. The data show over 200,000 clones, 84% seen once. The source of this sequence is a woman in her fifties or sixties with active or convalescent COVID-19. Material for sequencing was peripheral blood.

This CDR3 is CASRPGQERETQYF. The CDR3 nucleotides are TGTGCCAGCAGACCCGGACAGGAAAGAGAGACCCAGTACTTC. The chain joins TRBV5-4 to TRBJ2-5; 7 nucleotides line up with TRBD1. The germline CDR1 and CDR2 sequences are SGHNT and YYREEE (reference sequence). Unmatched junction bases numbered 8, after V lost 5 bases and J lost 4 bases. This CDR3 spans 14 amino acids.